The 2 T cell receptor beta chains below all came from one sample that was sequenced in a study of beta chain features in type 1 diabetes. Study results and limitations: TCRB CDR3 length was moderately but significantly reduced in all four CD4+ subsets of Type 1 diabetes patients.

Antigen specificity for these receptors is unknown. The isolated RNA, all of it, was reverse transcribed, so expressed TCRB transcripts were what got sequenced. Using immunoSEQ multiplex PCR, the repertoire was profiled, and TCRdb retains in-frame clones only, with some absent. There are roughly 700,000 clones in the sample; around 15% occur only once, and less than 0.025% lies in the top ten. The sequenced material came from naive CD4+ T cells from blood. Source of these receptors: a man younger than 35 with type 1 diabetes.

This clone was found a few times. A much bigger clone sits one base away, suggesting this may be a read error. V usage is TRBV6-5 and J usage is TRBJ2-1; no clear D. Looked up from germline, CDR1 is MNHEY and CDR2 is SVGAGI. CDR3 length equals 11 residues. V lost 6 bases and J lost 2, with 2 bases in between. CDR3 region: CASSTYNEQFF. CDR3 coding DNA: TGTGCCAGCAGCACCTACAATGAGCAGTTCTTC.

The CDR3 loop is CATKTNREGETQYF. The CDR3 DNA reads TGTGCCACCAAGACAAACAGGGAGGGAGAGACCCAGTACTTC. The chain carries TRBV10-3 and TRBJ2-5, with a tentative D call TRBD2 (7 bases). From germline, CDR1 is ENHRY and CDR2 SYGVKD. Trimming pared 10 bases from V and 4 bases from J, leaving 19 bases between. The CDR3 runs 14 residues.